This TCR beta chain was sequenced for a study of T cell responses to AZD1222 COVID-19 vaccine. TCRdb keeps only in-frame clones here, not all; method: immunoSEQ multiplex PCR. The sample shows roughly 99,000 clones, around 89% of them seen only once. The CDR3 runs to 15 residues. V shed 1 base and J shed 2 bases, with 11 bases lying between them. Germline V gene lookup returns CDR1 SGHVS and CDR2 FQNEAQ. The sequenced sample was peripheral blood, obtained on day 0 of AZD1222 vaccination. The origin of this receptor is an adult in good health. The chain has TRBV7-8 and TRBJ2-5; D not resolved. This CDR3 is CASSLGARRQETQYF. As DNA, the CDR3 is TGTGCCAGCAGCTTAGGCGCCCGGCGGCAAGAGACCCAGTACTTC.